This T cell receptor beta chain was obtained from a study of cytomegalovirus exposure and HLA in healthy donors. General study findings and limits: The authors later found TCR association rates varying by HLA locus, with DRB1 most and HLA-C fewest.

On this clone: Its antigen remains unidentified.

The PCR made use of 60 Vbeta and 13 Jbeta primers. Assay used: immunoSEQ multiplex PCR; TCRdb lists only in-frame clones, some missing. Recorded for this sample: about 200,000 clones. The CDR3 is 15 amino acids. V shed 4 bases, J shed 2 bases, and the junction held 7 bases outside the gene matches. CDR1 is SGHRS and CDR2 is YFSETQ in the germline V gene. The sample consisted of PBMCs. This sequence was found in a man under 40 in good health and CMV-seronegative. The chain combines TRBV5-1 with TRBJ2-3; 7 bases are a match to TRBD1. The CDR3 DNA is TGCGCCAGCAGCCCCCGGACAGGAGACACAGATACGCAGTATTTT. This sequence encodes CASSPRTGDTDTQYF. Using reference TRBV5-1 and TRBJ2-3 for the parts outside the CDR3, the full variable domain is KAGVTQTPRYLIKTRGQQVTLSCSPISGHRSVSWYQQTPGQGLQFLFEYFSETQRNKGNFPGRFSGRQFSNSRSEMNVSTLELGDSALYLCASSPRTGDTDTQYFGPGTRLTVL.